This TCR beta chain was obtained from a study of control samples from healthy donors and cancer patients. Per germline, CDR1 SGHRS and CDR2 YFSETQ. The CDR3 spans 12 residues. V gave up 4 bases and J gave up 7 bases; unmatched junction bases: 4. Only a few counts were recorded for this clone. Profiling relied on immunoSEQ multiplex PCR, and the TCRdb table lists in-frame clones only, not all of them. This table holds 65,000 to 85,000 clones, about 89% found once. The rearrangement joins TRBV5-1 to TRBJ1-1; 7 nucleotides align to TRBD1. Sequencing was done on a sample of PBMCs. This sequence originates from a woman aged 45-65 years with colorectal cancer. The CDR3 nucleotides are TGCGCCAGCAGCCTGGACAGGAGTGAAGCTTTCTTT. Encoded protein: CASSLDRSEAFF.